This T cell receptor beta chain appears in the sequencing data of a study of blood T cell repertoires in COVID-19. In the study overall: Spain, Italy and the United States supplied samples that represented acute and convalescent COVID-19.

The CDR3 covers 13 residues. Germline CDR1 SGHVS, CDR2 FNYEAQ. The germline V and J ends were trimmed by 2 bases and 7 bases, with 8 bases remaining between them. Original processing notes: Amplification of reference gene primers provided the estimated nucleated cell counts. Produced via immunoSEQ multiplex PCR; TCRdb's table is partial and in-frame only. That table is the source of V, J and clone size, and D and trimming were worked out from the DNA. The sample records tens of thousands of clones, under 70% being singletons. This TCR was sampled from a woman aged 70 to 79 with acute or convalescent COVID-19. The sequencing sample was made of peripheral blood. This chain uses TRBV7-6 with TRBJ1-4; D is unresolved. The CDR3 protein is CASSLSRVEKLFF. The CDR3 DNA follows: TGTGCCAGCAGCTTAAGCCGGGTTGAAAAACTGTTTTTT.